This T cell receptor (beta chain) was profiled in a study of shared clonotypes between healthy human individuals. Study observations and caveats: Larger estimated richness was generally recorded for naive subsets relative to memory subsets. When naive CD4 clonotypes were compared across a handful of donors, approximately 4.9% were shared.

This CDR3 has 15 amino acids. Trimming cost V 3 bases and J 5 bases; bases outside gene matches: 6. Looked up from germline, CDR1 is KGHSH and CDR2 is LQKENI. Subsets obtained from CD4+ cells comprised CD45RA+ naive and CD45RA-negative memory cells. This clone was seen once. Antigen specificity is unknown. An approximately 200 ng quantity of DNA, roughly 30,000 T cell genomes, went into the sorted-subset replicate PCRs. Clones were sequenced by immunoSEQ multiplex PCR, and TCRdb holds only the in-frame ones, with some missing. In the table there are 1.6 million or so clones, less than 99% of which are singletons.

The sequence came from a man aged 25 to 40 in good health. The rearrangement uses TRBV18 and TRBJ1-3; 8 bases are a match to TRBD1. The sample was naive CD4+ T cells sorted from blood. The sample's subset: CD45RA+ positively selected. CDR3 nucleotides: TGTGCCAGCTCACCGGGGACAGGTGAACGAAACACCATATATTTT. As protein: CASSPGTGERNTIYF.